Detailed here is one T cell receptor beta chain. Its specificity is not known. Arm-PCR with iRepertoire HTBI primers amplified the CDR3 regions for these TCR beta libraries. Using its own MiXCR run on the multiplex PCR reads, TCRdb lists one record per CDR3 protein. The sample carries 300,000 to 350,000 distinct CDR3 sequences, roughly a fifth recorded once. The data originate from a study of regulatory T cells in long-lasting Graves disease. The overall study: Persistent Graves' disease meant over 5 years of antithyroid drugs with positive TSH receptor antibodies. Broader study findings: TRBV28, TRBJ1-2 and TRBJ2-5 were favored in persistent disease.

Time point given: persistent/refractory GD, antithyroid drugs over 5 years with positive TRAb. RNA from PBMCs was the source of the TCR library. It was American Thyroid Association guidelines that determined Graves' disease diagnosis. Patient provenance is recorded as an endocrinology department in Xi'an, China. The CDR3 has 17 residues. Unmatched junction bases numbered 6, after V lost 4 bases and J lost 0 bases. Per the germline V gene, CDR1 is SEHNR and CDR2 is FQNEAQ (reference sequence). The V gene is TRBV7-9, the J gene TRBJ2-3, with 11 nucleotides matching TRBD2. The sample was peripheral blood mononuclear cells (PBMCs), taken when the disease was refractory, from a patient treated with antithyroid drugs. This TCR came from a female donor with Graves disease. DNA for the CDR3: TGTGCCAGCAGCTCCGGACTAGCGGGTGCTAGCACAGATACGCAGTATTTT. Its translation is CASSSGLAGASTDTQYF.